Each of the 27 T cell receptor beta chains below was sequenced from the same sample in a study of blood T cells in healthy people across ages. Sample-barcoded 5' priming and a J-beta primer mix drove a second PCR of 7 to 11 cycles. One entry per CDR3 protein results from TCRdb running MiXCR on the 5' RACE reads. Found here are 800,000 or so distinct CDR3 sequences, approximately 25% of them singletons; the top ten hold 3% to 4%. This same sample was also part of a study on T cells of mothers and their children.

Sequencing was performed on blood. These receptors originate from a boy younger than 18 in good health.

This clonotype was found a few times. This CDR3 is CASGPTGHNEKLFF. CDR3 bases: TGTGCCAGCGGCCCGACAGGGCATAATGAAAAACTGTTTTTT. This sequence joins TRBV28 and TRBJ1-4; the match to TRBD1 covers 7 bases. CDR1 MDHEN and CDR2 SYDVKM come from the germline V gene. Germline trimming cut 8 bases from V and 4 bases from J; bases unmatched to any gene: 7. There are 14 residues in the CDR3.

V and J are TRBV15 and TRBJ2-1, with 12 positions matching TRBD2. The J call may not be correct, given that the DNA end is closer to TRBJ2-5. In germline, CDR1 is LNHNV, CDR2 YYDKDF (reference sequence). The CDR3 contains 19 residues. In DNA form, the CDR3 reads TGTGCCACCAGCAGAGGACTAGCGGGGGAAATCCAATTAACAGAGACCCAGTACTTC. This sequence encodes CATSRGLAGEIQLTETQYF.

This clonotype was counted only a few times. The chain combines TRBV20-1 with TRBJ2-3; D gene uncertain. The V and J ends lost 0 bases and 7 bases respectively, with 20 bases between them. Germline V CDR1 and CDR2: DFQATT, SNEGSKA (reference sequence). This CDR3 has 16 residues. DNA of the CDR3: TGCAGTGCTAGAGATCTGGCAGTCAATACTGCAAATACGCAGTATTTT. Residues: CSARDLAVNTANTQYF.

V and J are TRBV28 and TRBJ2-7; 8 bases map to TRBD1. The length of the CDR3 is 16 residues. Germline assignment: CDR1 MDHEN and CDR2 SYDVKM. The junction had 14 bases not matched to a gene; V was cut back by 5 bases and J by 5 bases. The CDR3: CASSPRFQGARDEQYF. The DNA for the CDR3 is TGTGCCAGCAGTCCCCGATTCCAGGGGGCGCGGGACGAGCAGTACTTC. The whole variable domain, remainder taken from reference TRBV28 and TRBJ2-7, is DVKVTQSSRYLVKRTGEKVFLECVQDMDHENMFWYRQDPGLGLRLIYFSYDVKMKEKGDIPEGYSVSREKKERFSLILESASTNQTSMYLCASSPRFQGARDEQYFGPGTRLTVT.

This clonotype has just a few counts. A junction end diverges from the germline sequence, so it may reflect a read error. The gene calls are TRBV7-7 and TRBJ2-5; tentative D call: TRBD2 (6 bases). The DNA end lines up better with TRBJ2-7; the J call may be wrong. The length of the CDR3 is 15 residues. In germline, CDR1 is SSHAT, CDR2 FNYEAQ (reference sequence). DNA of the CDR3: TGTGCTAGCAGCTTAAACTGGGGGGTAACCTACGAGCAGTACTTC. Its translation is CASSLNWGVTYEQYF.

This clonotype came up a few times. The chain combines TRBV20-1 with TRBJ2-5; 13 nucleotides match TRBD2. Germline CDR1 DFQATT, CDR2 SNEGSKA (reference sequence). The CDR3 totals 15 residues. The V and J ends lost 4 bases and 7 bases, in that order; junction bases with no gene match: 9. The CDR3 region is CSANGGLAGAMTQYF. As DNA, the CDR3 is TGCAGTGCTAATGGTGGACTAGCGGGGGCCATGACCCAGTACTTC.

This clonotype appeared a few times. This sequence joins TRBV28 and TRBJ1-1; D unresolved. Trimming removed 3 bases at V and 9 bases at J, with 20 bases between. The germline V gene encodes CDR1 MDHEN and CDR2 SYDVKM. This CDR3 spans 15 amino acids. CDR3 bases: TGTGCCAGCAGTTTGAGAGCAGGCGTCACGGCGAAAGCTTTCTTT. Translating it yields CASSLRAGVTAKAFF.

This chain uses TRBV20-1 with TRBJ2-1; D not resolved. CDR3 size: 15 residues. Germline V CDR1 and CDR2: DFQATT, SNEGSKA (reference sequence). Between the trimmed V and J ends, which lost 0 bases and 4 bases, there was a span of 13 bases. This CDR3 is CSARDIGQLYNEQFF. CDR3 DNA sequence: TGCAGTGCTAGAGATATCGGGCAGCTATACAATGAGCAGTTCTTC.

The gene calls are TRBV20-1 and TRBJ2-7; 8 bases fit TRBD1. The CDR3 spans 14 residues. V was pared by 1 base and J by 2 bases, with 4 bases of the junction left unmatched. In germline, CDR1 is DFQATT, CDR2 SNEGSKA (reference sequence). The CDR3 DNA reads TGCAGTGCTAGAGTCGACAGGGGTCCCTACGAGCAGTACTTC. Translating gives CSARVDRGPYEQYF.

This clonotype was seen a single time. The chain uses TRBV7-3 and TRBJ2-3, with no clear D. CDR3 length equals 16 residues. V was cut by 1 base and J by 2 bases, with 13 bases left in between. Germline CDR1 and CDR2: SGHTA and FQGTGA. CDR3 DNA sequence: TGTGCCAGCAGCTTAATTAACGGGCCGGACACAGATACGCAGTATTTT. Translating gives CASSLINGPDTDTQYF.

This clonotype was seen only a few times. The chain carries TRBV27 and TRBJ2-7; D is ambiguous. Trimming left V 4 bases short and J 4 bases short, with 8 bases between. The CDR3 has 12 residues. CDR1 MNHEY and CDR2 SMNVEV come from the germline V gene (reference sequence). As DNA, the CDR3 is TGTGCCAGCAGTTGGGGTCCGTACGAGCAGTACTTC. This encodes CASSWGPYEQYF.

The gene calls are TRBV7-9 and TRBJ1-2; D might be TRBD1 (6 bases). Trimming removed 5 bases from V and 7 bases from J, with 20 bases in between. The CDR3 consists of 15 residues. In germline, CDR1 is SEHNR, CDR2 FQNEAQ (reference sequence). DNA of the CDR3: TGTGCCAGCAGCCCTATTGAGGTGGGGGCTGGTGGCTACACCTTC. Its translation is CASSPIEVGAGGYTF.

The V and J genes are TRBV9 and TRBJ1-1, with unresolved D. CDR3 length: 13 amino acids. The V and J ends lost 4 bases and 4 bases respectively, with 11 bases between them. The germline gives CDR1 SGDLS, CDR2 YYNGEE. CDR3 sequence reads: CASSIETGTEAFF. The CDR3 nucleotides read TGTGCCAGCAGCATTGAGACGGGCACTGAAGCTTTCTTT.

The chain uses TRBV4-3 and TRBJ1-2; a weak D match, TRBD1 (5 bases). Germline V gene lookup returns CDR1 LGHNA and CDR2 YSLEER. This CDR3 comprises 16 residues. Trimming stripped 0 bases from V and 2 bases from J, with 13 bases between. The DNA of the CDR3 is TGCGCCAGCAGCCAAGATCAGGGAGTGAGAAACTATGGCTACACCTTC. Amino acids: CASSQDQGVRNYGYTF.

This clonotype was counted many times. V gene TRBV27 combines with J gene TRBJ2-1, with 10 bases identical to TRBD1. V was pared by 6 bases and J by 6 bases, with 8 bases of the junction left unmatched. This CDR3 spans 15 amino acids. CDR1 MNHEY and CDR2 SMNVEV come from the germline V gene (reference sequence). CDR3 nucleotides: TGTGCCAGCAGCACTGCGGGACAGGGGCCCAATGAGCAGTTCTTC. Encoded protein: CASSTAGQGPNEQFF.

This clonotype was seen a handful of times. V and J are TRBV7-2 and TRBJ1-5; tentative D call: TRBD1 (5 bases). Trimming took 0 bases from V and 3 from J, leaving 15 bases between them. The CDR3 runs to 17 residues. The germline gives CDR1 SGHTA, CDR2 FQGNSA. The CDR3 protein is CASSLAWSGTSNQPQHF. CDR3 coding DNA: TGTGCCAGCAGCTTAGCATGGTCAGGGACCTCCAATCAGCCCCAGCATTTT.

This clonotype was seen only a few times. In DNA, the CDR3 is TGTGCCAGCAGTCCGCTTGATTTCCTGGAGGAAAACATTCAGTACTTC. Translating gives CASSPLDFLEENIQYF. The V call is TRBV27, the J call TRBJ2-4, with TRBD2 as a possible D gene (5 bases). This CDR3 region has 16 residues. Germline CDR1 MNHEY, CDR2 SMNVEV (reference sequence). Trimming took 5 bases from V and 5 from J, leaving 19 bases between them.

The sample holds a few counts of this clonotype. This rearrangement joins TRBV18 to TRBJ2-5; D is uncertain. The J call is doubtful: the DNA matches TRBJ2-7 better. Germline V gene lookup returns CDR1 KGHSH and CDR2 LQKENI. This CDR3 contains 14 residues. The CDR3 here is CASSPSDGLYEQYF. The CDR3 DNA sequence: TGTGCCAGCTCACCAAGCGACGGGCTATACGAGCAGTACTTC.

The chain employs TRBV6-5 and TRBJ1-1, with D perhaps TRBD1 (5 bases). Trimming removed 8 bases at V and 4 bases at J, with 11 bases between. The CDR3 length is 12 residues. CDR1 and CDR2 from the germline V gene are MNHEY and SVGAGI. CDR3 sequence reads: CASGTPRTEAFF. DNA of the CDR3: TGTGCCAGCGGGACGCCTCGCACTGAAGCTTTCTTT.

This sequence joins TRBV10-3 and TRBJ1-2, with unresolved D. The CDR3 length is 15 residues. CDR1 ENHRY and CDR2 SYGVKD come from the germline V gene. V was pared by 2 bases and J by 5 bases, with 15 bases between. The DNA of the CDR3 is TGTGCCATCAGTGAGCTCACTCTCGGGATATATGGCTACACCTTC. Translated, it gives CAISELTLGIYGYTF.

This clonotype appeared many times. The chain links TRBV11-2 to TRBJ2-7, with unresolved D. The CDR3 totals 12 residues. V shed 4 bases and J shed 6 bases, with 10 bases lying between them. Germline-derived CDR1 and CDR2 are SGHAT and FQNNGV. The CDR3 reads CASSSNSPEQYF. The CDR3 nucleotides read TGTGCCAGCAGCTCAAACAGCCCCGAGCAGTACTTC.

This clonotype came up a few times. The V and J genes are TRBV7-2 and TRBJ2-7; weak D call: TRBD2 (7 bases). Germline V CDR1 and CDR2: SGHTA, FQGNSA. CDR3 length equals 16 residues. Trimming shortened V by 6 bases and J by 0 bases, and 18 bases separated the two germline ends. The chain's CDR3 is CASSREGGGSSYEQYF. The CDR3, as DNA: TGTGCCAGCAGTCGCGAGGGAGGGGGAAGCTCCTACGAGCAGTACTTC.

This clonotype was detected a few times. The V and J genes are TRBV29-1 and TRBJ2-5; TRBD2 matches at 10 bases. V lost 6 bases, J lost 1 base, and 8 bases stayed unmatched. This CDR3 spans 15 amino acids. The germline gives CDR1 SQVTM, CDR2 ANQGSEA. CDR3 region: CSVELAGASQETQYF. Written as DNA, the CDR3 is TGCAGCGTGGAGCTAGCGGGAGCCTCCCAAGAGACCCAGTACTTC.

This clonotype was detected a few times. The chain joins TRBV29-1 to TRBJ2-7; D call uncertain. V lost 4 bases and J 4 bases, leaving 5 bases between the germline ends. The length of the CDR3 is 10 residues. Germline V gene data show CDR1 as SQVTM and CDR2 as ANQGSEA. CDR3 DNA sequence: TGCAGCGTTGTGGGTTACGAGCAGTACTTC. Protein: CSVVGYEQYF.

The chain carries TRBV20-1 and TRBJ2-7; tentative D call: TRBD1 (6 bases). The CDR3 runs to 14 residues. Deletions cut 1 base from V and 0 bases from J, with 10 bases between. CDR1 and CDR2 (germline): DFQATT, SNEGSKA (reference sequence). This chain's CDR3 is CSARGTVFSYEQYF. CDR3 sequence (DNA): TGCAGTGCTAGAGGGACAGTCTTCTCCTACGAGCAGTACTTC.

Points on this clonotype: A read error may produce the germline difference seen at one junction end. The chain couples TRBV10-3 to TRBJ2-5; no definite D call. The germline CDR1 and CDR2 sequences are ENHRY and SYGVKD. The CDR3 spans 14 residues. CDR3 residues: CAISESTSVETQHF. CDR3 sequence (DNA): TGTGCCATCAGTGAGTCAACCAGCGTGGAGACCCAGCACTTC.

The V and J genes are TRBV14 and TRBJ2-5, with 7 bases fitting TRBD1. This CDR3 comprises 16 residues. V was clipped by 3 bases and J by 5 bases; unmatched bases: 12. Germline CDR1 and CDR2: SGHDN and FVKESK. The CDR3 here is CASSQYTGDLYETQYF. In nucleotides, the CDR3 is TGTGCCAGCAGCCAGTACACAGGGGACCTCTACGAGACCCAGTACTTC.